This T cell receptor beta chain came from a study of blood T cell repertoires in COVID-19. Turning to the study itself: Sites across the United States, Italy and Spain contributed samples from acute and convalescent COVID-19. From T cells, B-cell-depleted T cells, or PBMCs came the material, which was cDNA or gDNA.

Per the authors' pipeline: Reference gene primers were amplified, and this amplification served to estimate nucleated cell counts. Sequenced by immunoSEQ multiplex PCR; TCRdb stores in-frame clones only, minus some. V, J and clone size are taken as reported in that table, and D and trimming were inferred from the DNA itself. The repertoire includes roughly 380,000 clones, about 91% of them detected once, and around 1.5% sits in the top ten. V was clipped by 5 bases and J by 2 bases, with 19 bases between them. Germline V gene data show CDR1 as MDHEN and CDR2 as SYDVKM. The CDR3 runs to 16 residues. Those enrolled in Seattle joined during active infection and were followed longitudinally afterward.

Source material: peripheral blood. The chain employs TRBV28 and TRBJ2-7; possibly TRBD1 for D (6 bases). The clonotype was recovered from a woman aged 40 to 50 with COVID-19, enrolled during active disease. This CDR3 reads CASSRGQRTKAYEQYF. The CDR3 bases are TGTGCCAGCAGTAGAGGACAGCGCACCAAGGCCTACGAGCAGTACTTC.